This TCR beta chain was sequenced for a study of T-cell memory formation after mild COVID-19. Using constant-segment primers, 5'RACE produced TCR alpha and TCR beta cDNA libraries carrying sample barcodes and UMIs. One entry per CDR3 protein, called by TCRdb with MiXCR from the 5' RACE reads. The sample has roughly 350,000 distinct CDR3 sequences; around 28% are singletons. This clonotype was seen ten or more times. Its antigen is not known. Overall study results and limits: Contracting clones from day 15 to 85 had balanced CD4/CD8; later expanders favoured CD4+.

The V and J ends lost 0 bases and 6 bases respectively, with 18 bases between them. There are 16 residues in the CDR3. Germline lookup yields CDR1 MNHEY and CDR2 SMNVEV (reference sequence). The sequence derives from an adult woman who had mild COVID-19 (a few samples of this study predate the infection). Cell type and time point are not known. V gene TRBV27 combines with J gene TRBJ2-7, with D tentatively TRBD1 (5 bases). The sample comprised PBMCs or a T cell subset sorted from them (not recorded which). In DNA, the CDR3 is TGTGCCAGCAGTTTATCTGCAGGGCTCACCTGGAGCGAGCAGTACTTC. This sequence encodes CASSLSAGLTWSEQYF.